This entry is about one T cell receptor beta chain. This clonotype has a count of ten or more. Its antigen has not been determined. The sample holds no much larger clone one base away, and base qualities are not on file. These data originate in a study of CD8 T cells in ankylosing spondylitis (dated by TCRdb to 2016 to 2017). For the study in its entirety: The study profiled T cell receptor beta repertoires in healthy donors and ankylosing spondylitis patients to find disease-linked TCR variants. Peripheral blood was sampled, and synovial fluid was also collected from ankylosing spondylitis patients. The full study cohort was made up of about 24 ankylosing spondylitis patients and some 100 healthy donors.

Study-level results and caveats: In peripheral blood, the disease-linked clones were found at relatively low frequencies and had a CD8+ phenotype. Some motif variants were previously reported in synovial fluid and blood of reactive arthritis patients, suggesting common disease-initiation mechanisms. Blood from ankylosing spondylitis patients appeared to be characterized by a TCR beta motif composed of under 10 highly homologous amino acid variants. The disease-linked clones were reported as significantly enriched in matched synovial fluid samples from ankylosing spondylitis patients.

The CDR3, cysteine through phenylalanine, is 14 amino acids long. The read is trimmed to its CDR3 DNA, 42 bases read in frame from base 1. In the germline V gene, CDR1 corresponds to SQVTM and CDR2 to ANQGSEA. V and J are trimmed by 7 bases and 1 base, and the gene matches miss 8 bases of the junction. Data came from an Illumina HiSeq 2500. TCR beta libraries were prepared by quantitative 5'-RACE with molecular barcodes. The authors' pipeline ran thus. A new computational method based on a probabilistic model of VDJ rearrangement was used to identify disease-linked TCR variants. TCRdb reprocessing: public reads trimmed at Q25 with fastp, clones called with MiXCR, in-frame beta chains kept. Each record represents a unique CDR3 protein, reported with the most common genes and DNA among its rows. Here the V and J calls rest on TCRdb's processing, not on the authors' analysis. For this sample there are some 130,000 distinct CDR3 sequences; around 9% appear just once. The top ten clones comprise 3.3% of the sample.

The sequenced sample was blood, either unsorted or a sorted T cell fraction (not recorded which). The rearranged segments are TRBV29-1 and TRBJ2-3, with TRBD2 identical over 7 junction bases. The receptor was isolated from a male donor with ankylosing spondylitis or in good health (not recorded which). The DNA sequence follows: TGCAGCGCCGAGCGGGGTTGGGGCACAGATACGCAGTATTTT. Its product reads: CSAERGWGTDTQYF.